These 21 T cell receptor beta chains came from one sample sequenced in a study of blood T cell repertoires in COVID-19. Sequenced by immunoSEQ multiplex PCR; TCRdb stores in-frame clones only, minus some. Found here are over 450,000 clones, nearly 90% of them singletons; the top ten hold about 0.91%. The sample comprised peripheral blood. These receptors were taken from a man in his late teens or twenties with COVID-19, enrolled during active disease.

A note on this clone: The identical CDR3 is also encoded by other nucleotide sequences in the sample. The chain recombines TRBV5-1 with TRBJ2-7; TRBD1 matches at 7 bases. Germline V gives CDR1 SGHRS, CDR2 YFSETQ. The J segment lost 3 bases and the V segment lost 2 bases, leaving 2 bases of the junction unmatched. This CDR3 has 13 residues. DNA for the CDR3: TGCGCCAGCAGCTTAGGACAGGACTACGAGCAGTACTTC. Its translation: CASSLGQDYEQYF.

The V gene is TRBV19, the J gene TRBJ2-3; TRBD2 is a possible D gene (5 bases). Germline CDR1 and CDR2: LNHDA and SQIVND (reference sequence). CDR3 size: 12 residues. The germline V and J ends were trimmed by 6 bases and 6 bases, with 10 bases remaining between them. This CDR3 is CASRWRGDTQYF. Here the CDR3 DNA reads TGTGCCAGTAGGTGGCGAGGGGATACGCAGTATTTT.

The chain employs TRBV6-5 and TRBJ1-5; possible D gene TRBD1, 5 bases. The CDR3 is made up of 14 amino acids. Trimming pared 6 bases from V and 4 bases from J, leaving 13 bases between. Germline values: CDR1 MNHEY, CDR2 SVGAGI. The CDR3 sequence is CASRPRQGNQPQHF. The CDR3 coding sequence is TGTGCCAGCAGGCCCAGGCAGGGAAATCAGCCCCAGCATTTT.

The gene calls are TRBV5-1 and TRBJ2-5; weak D call: TRBD2 (6 bases). Trimming took 2 bases from V and 2 from J, leaving 13 bases between them. Germline CDR1 reads SGHRS; CDR2 reads YFSETQ. The CDR3 has 15 residues. Here the CDR3 DNA reads TGCGCCAGCAGCTTTCGTACGGGGGTGCAAGAGACCCAGTACTTC. It encodes CASSFRTGVQETQYF. The full variable domain, its missing parts supplied by reference TRBV5-1 and TRBJ2-5, is KAGVTQTPRYLIKTRGQQVTLSCSPISGHRSVSWYQQTPGQGLQFLFEYFSETQRNKGNFPGRFSGRQFSNSRSEMNVSTLELGDSALYLCASSFRTGVQETQYFGPGTRLLVL.

This chain uses TRBV19 with TRBJ1-2; perhaps TRBD1 as D (6 bases). The CDR3 loop spans 15 amino acids. V lost 7 bases, J lost 4 bases, and 19 bases lay in between. The germline gives CDR1 LNHDA, CDR2 SQIVND (reference sequence). CDR3: CASTLDSNNPYGYTF. The CDR3 DNA sequence: TGTGCCAGTACCCTGGACAGCAATAACCCCTATGGCTACACCTTC.

The chain joins TRBV29-1 to TRBJ2-1; D is undetermined. The CDR3 loop spans 14 amino acids. V was pared by 4 bases and J by 7 bases, with 17 bases between. Per the germline V gene, CDR1 is SQVTM and CDR2 is ANQGSEA. CDR3 amino acids: CSVGLRFSQNEQFF. CDR3 DNA sequence: TGCAGCGTTGGACTTAGGTTTTCCCAAAATGAGCAGTTCTTC.

The table lists this clone with a few counts. J is TRBJ2-7 and V is TRBV6-1; 8 bases fit TRBD1. After removal of 1 base from V and 0 bases from J, the junction contained 2 bases not matched to a gene. Germline V gene lookup returns CDR1 MNHNS and CDR2 SASEGT. This CDR3 has 15 amino acids. The CDR3 here is CASSEGTGSSYEQYF. The CDR3 region has the DNA TGTGCCAGCAGTGAAGGGACAGGGAGCTCCTACGAGCAGTACTTC.

A note on this clone: Relative to the germline gene, one junction end is altered; a read error may explain this. V gene TRBV19 combines with J gene TRBJ2-2; TRBD2 might be the D (6 bases). This CDR3 region has 18 residues. The V gene's germline CDR1 is LNHDA and CDR2 SQIVND (reference sequence). CDR3 in amino acids: CASSTGHVGGPNTGELFF. The CDR3 nucleotides are TGTGCCAGTAGTACAGGTCATGTTGGAGGGCCGAATACCGGGGAGCTGTTTTTT.

The chain has TRBV29-1 and TRBJ2-2; a weak D match, TRBD2 (5 bases). The germline V and J ends were trimmed by 3 bases and 3 bases, with 17 bases remaining between them. In germline, CDR1 is SQVTM, CDR2 ANQGSEA. The CDR3 length is 16 residues. This chain's CDR3 is CSVELGGRRHTGELFF. CDR3 coding DNA: TGCAGCGTTGAGTTGGGTGGGCGGAGGCACACCGGGGAGCTGTTTTTT.

J is TRBJ2-5 and V is TRBV9; 10 positions agree with TRBD1. CDR1 and CDR2 (germline): SGDLS, YYNGEE. The CDR3 is 17 residues long. Trimming cost V 3 bases and J 7 bases; bases outside gene matches: 15. The CDR3 DNA reads TGTGCCAGCAGCGCCAGACAGGGGGCTGGTTTTAGGGGGACCCAGTACTTC. This codes for CASSARQGAGFRGTQYF.

The V gene is TRBV11-2, the J gene TRBJ2-2, with TRBD1 as a possible D gene (6 bases). Germline CDR1 is SGHAT and CDR2 is FQNNGV. This CDR3 contains 19 residues. V shed 1 base and J shed 0 bases, with 18 bases lying between them. The CDR3 sequence: CASSLVAGDITTNTGELFF. The CDR3 nucleotides read TGTGCCAGCAGCTTAGTAGCCGGGGACATCACCACGAACACCGGGGAGCTGTTTTTT.

V is TRBV5-1 and J is TRBJ1-1; D may be TRBD1 (5 bases). The CDR3 has 15 residues. Germline lookup yields CDR1 SGHRS and CDR2 YFSETQ. The ends were cut back, 3 bases at V and 4 bases at J, with 16 bases in the middle. This CDR3 is CASSSGLPWGTEAFF. The CDR3 nucleotides read TGCGCCAGCAGCTCGGGACTCCCCTGGGGCACTGAAGCTTTCTTT.

The chain recombines TRBV2 with TRBJ2-5; D is undetermined. Trimming took off 8 bases at V and 1 base at J, with 8 bases between the two ends. Per germline, CDR1 SNHLY and CDR2 FYNNEI. CDR3 length: 12 residues. The CDR3 coding sequence is TGTGCCAGCGGTAGAACCCAAGAGACCCAGTACTTC. This translates into CASGRTQETQYF.

The chain carries TRBV2 and TRBJ1-1; 10 bases are a match to TRBD1. Germline V gene lookup returns CDR1 SNHLY and CDR2 FYNNEI. With V trimmed by 2 bases and J by 7 bases, 7 bases remained unmatched. This CDR3 comprises 15 residues. This CDR3 reads CASSELGQGVFEAFF. The CDR3 bases are TGTGCCAGCAGTGAACTAGGACAGGGGGTTTTTGAAGCTTTCTTT.

The chain has TRBV20-1 and TRBJ2-5; possibly TRBD2 for D (5 bases). Germline CDR1 DFQATT, CDR2 SNEGSKA (reference sequence). Trimming stripped 6 bases from V and 7 bases from J, with 12 bases between. This CDR3 has 11 amino acids. CDR3: CSALKRGTQYF. In DNA, the CDR3 is TGCAGTGCCCTCAAACGGGGGACCCAGTACTTC.

V gene TRBV29-1 combines with J gene TRBJ1-5; D is possibly TRBD1 (5 bases). Trimming removed 7 bases from V and 1 base from J, with 20 bases in between. The CDR3 covers 16 residues. Germline-derived CDR1 and CDR2 are SQVTM and ANQGSEA. The CDR3 DNA sequence: TGCAGCGCCCTCATGTCGACAGCGGGGAGCAATCAGCCCCAGCATTTT. It is translated as CSALMSTAGSNQPQHF.

The chain couples TRBV7-8 to TRBJ1-4; the match to TRBD1 covers 7 bases. CDR1 SGHVS and CDR2 FQNEAQ come from the germline V gene. This CDR3 spans 15 amino acids. The trim removed 4 bases at V and 5 bases at J, leaving 7 bases unmatched. The CDR3 DNA follows: TGTGCCAGCAGCTCCCTGCGGACAGGAAATGAAAAACTGTTTTTT. Translated: CASSSLRTGNEKLFF.

The rearrangement links TRBV4-1 to TRBJ2-6; D is possibly TRBD2 (6 bases). Germline V lookup: CDR1 MGHRA, CDR2 YSYEKL. Trimming stripped 3 bases from V and 1 base from J, with 19 bases between. The CDR3 totals 19 residues. For the CDR3, the DNA is TGCGCCAGCAGCCAGCGTCACGGGGGTTCCCCTTCTGGGGCCAACGTCCTGACTTTC. As protein: CASSQRHGGSPSGANVLTF.

The V and J genes are TRBV27 and TRBJ2-1; 12 positions agree with TRBD2. J gave up 7 bases and V 3 bases, and 7 bases lay outside the gene matches. The CDR3 is 16 residues long. Germline V gene sequence: CDR1 MNHEY, CDR2 SMNVEV (reference sequence). This CDR3 is CASSFVTSGGLNEQFF. In DNA form, the CDR3 reads TGTGCCAGCAGTTTCGTGACTAGCGGGGGACTGAATGAGCAGTTCTTC.

The chain is built from TRBV27 and TRBJ1-6; 8 bases line up with TRBD1. Trimming took 6 bases from V and 0 from J; bases not matched to a gene: 10. Per the germline V gene, CDR1 is MNHEY and CDR2 is SMNVEV (reference sequence). The CDR3 is made up of 18 amino acids. CDR3 DNA: TGTGCCAGCAGGCCCCTGGACAGGGCTAGCTCCTATAATTCACCCCTCCACTTT. This encodes CASRPLDRASSYNSPLHF.

This chain joins TRBV27 and TRBJ2-7, with TRBD1 matching over 8 bases. Per germline, CDR1 MNHEY and CDR2 SMNVEV (reference sequence). The CDR3 covers 14 residues. The J segment lost 3 bases and the V segment lost 6 bases, leaving 7 bases of the junction unmatched. CDR3 sequence: CASRFGQGGYEQYF. CDR3 DNA: TGTGCCAGCAGATTTGGACAGGGCGGCTACGAGCAGTACTTC.